The 23 T cell receptor beta chains given below trace back to one sample, sequenced in a study of identical twins. Each CDR3 protein gets one entry after TCRdb re-called the 5' RACE reads with MiXCR. The sample yields around 370,000 distinct CDR3 sequences, approximately 10% seen once. The sample was naive T cells sorted from blood. These receptors originate from a woman aged 45-59 years in good health.

The chain combines TRBV5-4 with TRBJ1-1, with D possibly TRBD1 on 5 matching bases. Trimming removed 5 bases from V and 0 bases from J, with 20 bases in between. Looked up from germline, CDR1 is SGHNT and CDR2 is YYREEE (reference sequence). The CDR3 extends over 17 amino acids. The CDR3 reads CASSSGAEVWMNTEAFF. The CDR3 bases are TGTGCCAGCAGTTCCGGGGCGGAAGTTTGGATGAACACTGAAGCTTTCTTT.

The V gene is TRBV9, the J gene TRBJ2-1; the D is unclear. Germline V gene lookup returns CDR1 SGDLS and CDR2 YYNGEE. Trimming pared 8 bases from V and 4 bases from J, leaving 13 bases between. This CDR3 has 13 residues. CDR3 residues: CASSPNLYNEQFF. CDR3 in DNA: TGTGCCAGTTCCCCAAACCTGTACAATGAGCAGTTCTTC.

This clonotype was counted a few times. The J gene is TRBJ2-1, the V gene TRBV28, with D possibly TRBD1 on 5 matching bases. CDR3 length: 11 residues. Trimming shortened V by 6 bases and J by 10 bases, and 10 bases separated the two germline ends. Germline V lookup: CDR1 MDHEN, CDR2 SYDVKM. CDR3 DNA sequence: TGTGCCAGCAGGACGAAGGGGGAGCAGTTCTTC. This translates into CASRTKGEQFF.

V and J are TRBV20-1 and TRBJ1-1; maybe TRBD1 (6 bases). Germline CDR1 is DFQATT and CDR2 is SNEGSKA (reference sequence). This CDR3 region has 13 residues. Trimming removed 4 bases from V and 5 bases from J, with 14 bases in between. This CDR3 is CSAITGIGTEAFF. CDR3 nucleotide sequence: TGCAGTGCTATCACAGGGATCGGGACTGAAGCTTTCTTT.

V gene TRBV29-1 combines with J gene TRBJ2-1; 9 nucleotides align to TRBD2. The V segment lost 7 bases and the J segment 11 bases; nucleotides outside the gene matches: 6. The CDR3 runs to 11 residues. CDR1 is SQVTM and CDR2 is ANQGSEA in the germline V gene. DNA of the CDR3: TGCAGCGAGACTAGCGGATACCAGCAGTTCTTC. Translated, it gives CSETSGYQQFF.

The chain has TRBV20-1 and TRBJ2-6; the match to TRBD1 covers 9 bases. The V segment lost 0 bases and the J segment 1 base; nucleotides outside the gene matches: 7. Germline lookup yields CDR1 DFQATT and CDR2 SNEGSKA (reference sequence). The CDR3 runs to 18 residues. CDR3 DNA sequence: TGCAGTGCTAGAGATCCAAGACAGGGGGTATCTGGGGCCAACGTCCTGACTTTC. This codes for CSARDPRQGVSGANVLTF.

This chain connects TRBV2 to TRBJ2-2; D possibly corresponds to TRBD2 (6 bases). CDR3 size: 13 residues. From germline, CDR1 is SNHLY and CDR2 FYNNEI. The germline V and J ends were trimmed by 0 bases and 7 bases, with 6 bases remaining between them. The CDR3 DNA reads as TGTGCCAGCAGTGAAGCGCGGGGCGGGGAGCTGTTTTTT. Encoded protein: CASSEARGGELFF.

In its sample, this clonotype was seen a few times. The CDR3 DNA follows: TGTGCCACCAGTGATGACAGGTTTGATCAGCCCCAGCATTTT. Encoded protein: CATSDDRFDQPQHF. This rearrangement joins TRBV24-1 to TRBJ1-5, with D perhaps TRBD1 (6 bases). The CDR3 totals 14 residues. The germline CDR1 and CDR2 sequences are KGHDR and SFDVKD. V lost 3 bases to trimming and J lost 5 bases, with 10 bases between them.

This clonotype came up many times. The rearrangement uses TRBV12-3 or TRBV12-4 and TRBJ2-7, with 7 bases aligning to TRBD1. The CDR3 is 15 amino acids. The V segment lost 5 bases and the J segment 3 bases; nucleotides outside the gene matches: 10. The CDR3 nucleotides are TGTGCCAGCAGTCTCTTAGACAGGGACCACTACGAGCAGTACTTC. Protein: CASSLLDRDHYEQYF.

J is TRBJ1-6 and V is TRBV5-1; maybe TRBD1 (5 bases). There are 16 residues in the CDR3. V was clipped by 4 bases and J by 2 bases, with 13 bases between them. Germline V gives CDR1 SGHRS, CDR2 YFSETQ. The CDR3 nucleotides are TGCGCCAGCAGCCCCCATCGGGGGGCCTATAATTCACCCCTCCACTTT. Protein sequence: CASSPHRGAYNSPLHF. The variable domain in full, with the rest retrieved from reference TRBV5-1 and TRBJ1-6, is KAGVTQTPRYLIKTRGQQVTLSCSPISGHRSVSWYQQTPGQGLQFLFEYFSETQRNKGNFPGRFSGRQFSNSRSEMNVSTLELGDSALYLCASSPHRGAYNSPLHFGNGTRLTVT.

The chain uses TRBV24-1 and TRBJ2-5, with 7 bases fitting TRBD1. The CDR3 length is 17 residues. Germline CDR1 and CDR2: KGHDR and SFDVKD. The trim removed 3 bases at V and 1 base at J, leaving 10 bases unmatched. The CDR3 protein is CATSDRGQVMGQETQYF. In nucleotides, the CDR3 is TGTGCCACCAGTGATCGAGGACAGGTGATGGGCCAAGAGACCCAGTACTTC.

The chain recombines TRBV24-1 with TRBJ2-3; D gene uncertain. The V and J ends lost 3 bases and 2 bases respectively, with 23 bases between them. The germline gives CDR1 KGHDR, CDR2 SFDVKD. There are 19 residues in the CDR3. CDR3 loop: CATSDALGVSRVITDTQYF. In nucleotides, the CDR3 is TGTGCCACCAGTGATGCCCTCGGCGTTAGTCGAGTGATCACAGATACGCAGTATTTT.

In its sample, this clonotype was seen many times. The rearrangement uses TRBV20-1 and TRBJ2-1; no firm D call. Trimming stripped 3 bases from V and 3 bases from J, with 9 bases between. From germline, CDR1 is DFQATT and CDR2 SNEGSKA (reference sequence). The CDR3 spans 13 residues. CDR3 sequence (DNA): TGCAGTGCTAGCTTAACAGTCTACAATGAGCAGTTCTTC. This encodes CSASLTVYNEQFF.

The chain couples TRBV12-3 or TRBV12-4 to TRBJ2-2; 13 bases match TRBD2. Trimming removed 5 bases from V and 4 bases from J; junction bases left unmatched: 1. The CDR3 contains 15 residues. CDR3: CASSGLAGATGELFF. CDR3 nucleotide sequence: TGTGCCAGCAGTGGACTAGCGGGAGCCACCGGGGAGCTGTTTTTT.

This clonotype was seen a handful of times. V gene TRBV5-1 combines with J gene TRBJ1-5, with D possibly matching TRBD1 (5 bases). Trimming cost V 1 base and J 11 bases, with 16 bases left between them. The germline gives CDR1 SGHRS, CDR2 YFSETQ. This CDR3 contains 14 residues. The CDR3 is CASSLSGGVGSQHF. In DNA, the CDR3 is TGCGCCAGCAGCTTGTCCGGGGGGGTCGGGTCCCAGCATTTT.

Comments on this clonotype: The junction differs from germline at one of its ends, possibly a read error. The chain recombines TRBV12-3 or TRBV12-4 with TRBJ2-1; 15 nucleotides match TRBD2. The CDR3 totals 15 residues. CDR3 region: CASIIGLAGGYEPFF. The CDR3 DNA follows: TGTGCCAGCATCATTGGACTAGCGGGAGGGTATGAGCCGTTCTTC.

This sequence joins TRBV6-5 and TRBJ2-1, with D tentatively TRBD2 (5 bases). CDR3 size: 12 residues. V was trimmed by 5 bases and J by 12 bases, leaving 14 bases between them. Germline CDR1 reads MNHEY; CDR2 reads SVGAGI. The CDR3: CASSKPRGGQFF. The CDR3 DNA follows: TGTGCCAGCAGTAAGCCCCGGGGTGGGCAGTTCTTC.

This chain uses TRBV10-2 with TRBJ1-1; D not certain. V lost 8 bases, J lost 6 bases, and 10 bases lay in between. The CDR3 length is 11 residues. CDR1 is WSHSY, CDR2 SAAADI, per germline. The CDR3 is CASFQYPEAFF. The CDR3 nucleotides are TGCGCCAGCTTCCAGTACCCTGAAGCTTTCTTT.

The sample holds a few counts of this clonotype. The CDR3 protein is CASSATSGSSYEQYF. The CDR3 DNA is TGTGCCAGCAGTGCGACTAGCGGGTCTTCCTACGAGCAGTACTTC. The chain uses TRBV6-1 and TRBJ2-7, with 10 bases identical to TRBD2. Trimming cost V 4 bases and J 1 base; bases outside gene matches: 4. The germline gives CDR1 MNHNS, CDR2 SASEGT. The CDR3 is 15 residues long.

Only a few counts were recorded for this clonotype. V and J are TRBV3-1 and TRBJ2-1; D call uncertain. This CDR3 has 13 amino acids. V gave up 2 bases and J gave up 8 bases, with 10 bases separating them. Germline lookup yields CDR1 LGHDT and CDR2 YNNKEL (reference sequence). The CDR3 loop reads CASSQLIHHEQFF. CDR3 DNA sequence: TGTGCCAGCAGCCAACTAATTCACCATGAGCAGTTCTTC.

Only a few counts were recorded for this clonotype. V and J are TRBV10-3 and TRBJ2-7; 10 bases align to TRBD1. V was clipped by 4 bases and J by 6 bases; unmatched bases: 9. Germline-derived CDR1 and CDR2 are ENHRY and SYGVKD. There are 15 residues in the CDR3. CDR3 sequence reads: CAISGEGQGIGEQYF. The CDR3 coding sequence is TGTGCCATCAGTGGTGAGGGACAGGGGATCGGCGAGCAGTACTTC.

This clonotype was counted a few times. V and J are TRBV5-1 and TRBJ2-1; 8 bases line up with TRBD2. With V trimmed by 4 bases and J by 9 bases, 18 bases remained unmatched. Germline values: CDR1 SGHRS, CDR2 YFSETQ. This CDR3 is 17 amino acids long. The CDR3 bases are TGCGCCAGCAGCCCCACGCCCCTAAGCGGGAGCCACAGTGAGCAGTTCTTC. This encodes CASSPTPLSGSHSEQFF.

The chain is built from TRBV7-9 and TRBJ1-4, with TRBD1 identical over 7 bases. The CDR3 is 15 amino acids. In germline, CDR1 is SEHNR, CDR2 FQNEAQ (reference sequence). After removal of 5 bases from V and 3 bases from J, the junction contained 6 bases not matched to a gene. The CDR3 reads CASSQATGSNEKLFF. In DNA form, the CDR3 reads TGTGCCAGCAGCCAGGCGACAGGGTCTAATGAAAAACTGTTTTTT.